This T cell receptor (beta chain) appears in the sequencing data of a study of identical twins. This clonotype was picked up a small number of times. Its antigen is not identified. Study outcomes and limitations: Surplus twin overlap in beta out-of-frame sequences was less pronounced. Zero-insertion results could be subject to partial confounding by invariant MAIT and iNKT cells.

The authors used template switching to add a universal primer site and gave cDNA unique molecular identifiers. TCRdb used MiXCR to reprocess the 5' RACE reads, holding one entry per CDR3 protein. The sample contains some 1,700,000 distinct CDR3 sequences, under 35% of which appear only once. The CDR3 is 13 amino acids. Germline V gene lookup returns CDR1 ENHRY and CDR2 SYGVKD. Trimming took off 7 bases at V and 7 bases at J, with 16 bases between the two ends. With no exceptions, donors were healthy Caucasians. The V and J genes are TRBV10-3 and TRBJ1-2; D might be TRBD1 (6 bases). Material: cord blood. The origin of this receptor is a newborn girl in good health. The CDR3 is CAITWDTTTGYTF. In DNA form, the CDR3 reads TGTGCCATCACCTGGGACACAACGACTGGCTACACCTTC.